This is a list of T cell receptor beta chains from one sample in a study of blood T cells in healthy people across ages. TCRdb processed the 5' RACE reads anew with MiXCR; each CDR3 protein has one entry. The sample has about 680,000 distinct CDR3 sequences; over 45% are singletons. The sequenced sample consisted of blood. The receptors stem from a woman aged 60-75 years in good health. Each CDR3 is given with its conserved first and last residue. D genes are given only for firm matches. The listing skips clone size in some rows; elsewhere it reads once, few, many or a size class.

cdr3_length,j_call,clone_size,d_call,v_call,cdr3_nt,cdr3_aa
15,TRBJ1-1,NA,NA,TRBV5-1,TGCGCCAGCAGCATATCCGGGATTCAGAACACTGAAGCTTTCTTT,CASSISGIQNTEAFF
14,TRBJ2-3,NA,NA,TRBV5-5,TGTGCCAGCACCCACGAACACCGCACAGATACGCAGTATTTT,CASTHEHRTDTQYF
14,TRBJ2-1,NA,NA,TRBV5-1,TGCGCCAGCAGCTTGGCCAATAGCGTGGATGAGCAGTTCTTC,CASSLANSVDEQFF
14,TRBJ1-2,NA,NA,TRBV28,TGTGCCAGCAGTTTCTCCGGACCTAACTATGGCTACACCTTC,CASSFSGPNYGYTF
14,TRBJ2-7,NA,NA,TRBV7-2,TGTGCCAGCAGCCCCCGACTGTTATCCTACGAGCAGTACTTC,CASSPRLLSYEQYF
17,TRBJ2-3,NA,TRBD2,TRBV28,TGTGCCAGCAGTTCGACTTCAATAGCGGGAGAAAGAGATACGCAGTATTTT,CASSSTSIAGERDTQYF
12,TRBJ2-3,NA,NA,TRBV2,TGTGCCAGCTCTATGGAGGGGGATACGCAGTATTTT,CASSMEGDTQYF
15,TRBJ2-7,many,TRBD2,TRBV27,TGTGCCAGCAGTTTGGGACTACACTCCTACAATGAGCAGTACTTC,CASSLGLHSYNEQYF
15,TRBJ1-1,NA,NA,TRBV7-3,TGTGCCGACCGAACGAAGGGGGGGCATAACACTGAAGCTTTCTTT,CADRTKGGHNTEAFF
16,TRBJ2-7,few,TRBD2,TRBV12-3/TRBV12-4,TGTGCCAGCAGTCTTTCACTAGCGGCCTCCTACAATGAGCAGTACTTC,CASSLSLAASYNEQYF
14,TRBJ2-7,NA,TRBD2,TRBV15,TGTGCCACCAGCAGAGGAGCGGGAGCGGACGAGCAGTACTTC,CATSRGAGADEQYF
15,TRBJ2-2,once,NA,TRBV27,TGTGCCAGCAGTTTATGGCGGGTCGGGACCGGGGAGCTGTTTTTT,CASSLWRVGTGELFF
13,TRBJ2-7,many,NA,TRBV29-1,TGCAGCGTTGTACTTTATTCCTCCTACGAGCAGTACTTC,CSVVLYSSYEQYF
12,TRBJ2-7,NA,NA,TRBV3-1,TGTGCCAGCAGCAAATTTTCCTACGAGCAGTACTTC,CASSKFSYEQYF
15,TRBJ2-1,NA,TRBD2,TRBV6-2/TRBV6-3,TGTGCCAGCAGTTACGTCGGGAGGACAAACAATGAGCAGTTCTTC,CASSYVGRTNNEQFF
15,TRBJ2-7,NA,NA,TRBV20-1,TGCAGTGCTAGAGATTGGACAGCCAGCTCCTACGAGCAGTACTTC,CSARDWTASSYEQYF
17,TRBJ2-1,NA,NA,TRBV5-1,TGCGCCAGCAGCTTGTTACCGAGGAGCTCCGGGTACAATGAGCAGTTCTTC,CASSLLPRSSGYNEQFF
12,TRBJ2-1,many,NA,TRBV20-1,TGCAGTGCTAGTCAAGGTGACAATGAGCAGTTCTTC,CSASQGDNEQFF
14,TRBJ2-7,NA,NA,TRBV5-1,TGCGCCAGCAGCTTGGCTAGCGAGACCTACGAGCAGTACTTC,CASSLASETYEQYF
15,TRBJ2-3,few,NA,TRBV28,TGTGCCAGCAGTTTAGGGCAAGCGGGTGCAGATACGCAGTATTTT,CASSLGQAGADTQYF
17,TRBJ2-7,few,NA,TRBV29-1,TGCAGCGTTGAGCCCCCGGAGACTGGAAGGACATACAATGAGCAGTACTTC,CSVEPPETGRTYNEQYF
15,TRBJ1-5,once,NA,TRBV4-1,TGCGCCAGCAGCCAAAGGGATAATAGCAATCAGCCCCAGCATTTT,CASSQRDNSNQPQHF
13,TRBJ1-1,few,NA,TRBV5-6,TGTGCCAGCAGCTTGAAAAGGCCCACTGAAGCTTTCTTT,CASSLKRPTEAFF
18,TRBJ1-2,NA,NA,TRBV7-2,TGTGCCAGCAGCCCAAAACCGGCGGGGCGGATAGCTAACTATGGCTACACCTTC,CASSPKPAGRIANYGYTF
13,TRBJ2-1,NA,NA,TRBV4-3,TGCGCCAGCAGCAAAGATAGCTTATTTGAGCAGTTCTTC,CASSKDSLFEQFF
16,TRBJ2-4,NA,TRBD1,TRBV28,TGTGCCAGCAGTTTAGCGACAGGGGTAGCCAAAAACATTCAGTACTTC,CASSLATGVAKNIQYF
16,TRBJ2-4,NA,TRBD1,TRBV28,TGTGCCAGCAGTTCGGCAAGGACAGGCGGCAAAAACATTCAGTACTTC,CASSSARTGGKNIQYF
14,TRBJ2-4,many,NA,TRBV6-2/TRBV6-3,TGTGCCAGCAGTTATGGCGGGACTGGAAACATTCAGTACTTC,CASSYGGTGNIQYF
14,TRBJ1-4,NA,TRBD1,TRBV6-2/TRBV6-3,TGTGCCAGCAGTTACGGGACAGGACTTGAAAAACTGTTTTTT,CASSYGTGLEKLFF
14,TRBJ2-1,NA,TRBD2,TRBV29-1,TGCAGCGTTGAAACACAGCGGGGGGACAATGAGCAGTTCTTC,CSVETQRGDNEQFF
15,TRBJ2-7,NA,TRBD2,TRBV4-3,TGCGCCAGCAGCCAACTTAGCGGGACTACCTACGAGCAGTACTTC,CASSQLSGTTYEQYF
13,TRBJ2-7,once,NA,TRBV6-5,TGTGCCAGCAGTTACACAGCGAACTACGAGCAGTACTTC,CASSYTANYEQYF
15,TRBJ2-7,few,NA,TRBV20-1,TGCAGTGCTAGAGATGCGGGGTACCGGGACTACGAGCAGTACTTC,CSARDAGYRDYEQYF
15,TRBJ2-2,many,NA,TRBV12-3/TRBV12-4,TGTGCCAGCAGTTTACCGGGGTATGACACCGGGGAGCTGTTTTTT,CASSLPGYDTGELFF
11,TRBJ1-1,NA,NA,TRBV28,TGTGCCAGCAGTTCAGTGGAAGCGGCTTTCTTT,CASSSVEAAFF
13,TRBJ1-1,NA,NA,TRBV2,TGTGCCAGCAGTGGGGAGATGGGAACTGAAGCTTTCTTT,CASSGEMGTEAFF
13,TRBJ1-4,NA,NA,TRBV7-2,TGTGCCAGCAGCCTTACAACTAATGAAAAACTGTTTTTT,CASSLTTNEKLFF
16,TRBJ2-1,NA,NA,TRBV4-1,TGCGCCAGCAGCCCAATCCCAGGGGAGGGCCTTGGTGAGCAGTTCTTC,CASSPIPGEGLGEQFF
20,TRBJ2-3,NA,TRBD2,TRBV4-3,TGCGCCAGCAGCCAGGGAGCCTGGGCTAGCGGGACGCGATCCACAGATACGCAGTATTTT,CASSQGAWASGTRSTDTQYF
14,TRBJ1-1,NA,TRBD1,TRBV9,TGTGCCAGCAGCGTGGGACAGATCAGTACTGAAGCTTTCTTT,CASSVGQISTEAFF
16,TRBJ2-3,NA,TRBD2,TRBV5-1,TGCGCCAGCAGCCGGATGGGAGCGGGAATTTCAGATACGCAGTATTTT,CASSRMGAGISDTQYF
16,TRBJ2-5,NA,TRBD2,TRBV12-3/TRBV12-4,TGTGCCAGCAGTTTGTGGACTAGCGGGACGCAAGAGACCCAGTACTTC,CASSLWTSGTQETQYF
15,TRBJ2-3,NA,NA,TRBV5-6,TGTGCCAGCAGCTTGGATGGCCCGGGGTACGATACGCAGTATTTT,CASSLDGPGYDTQYF
16,TRBJ2-3,NA,NA,TRBV12-3/TRBV12-4,TGTGCCAGCAGTCGTCGACTAAGAGGAGCAGCAGATACGCAGTATTTT,CASSRRLRGAADTQYF
13,TRBJ1-2,NA,NA,TRBV30,TGTGCCTGGAGTGTCAGGTCAGATTATGGCTACACCTTC,CAWSVRSDYGYTF
15,TRBJ2-7,few,NA,TRBV12-3/TRBV12-4,TGTGCCAGCAGTACAGCTCTGACGGGGGGCAATGAGCAGTACTTC,CASSTALTGGNEQYF
13,TRBJ2-7,few,TRBD1,TRBV20-1,TGCAGTGCTAGTGGGGACAGGGACTACGAGCAGTACTTC,CSASGDRDYEQYF